Listed here is a single T cell receptor beta chain. These data belong to a study of OX40 agonist ivuxolimab in advanced cancers. V gave up 3 bases and J gave up 0 bases; unmatched junction bases: 7. The CDR3 is 16 residues long. Germline V gives CDR1 SGHVS, CDR2 FNYEAQ. Assay: immunoSEQ multiplex PCR; the TCRdb copy retains only in-frame clones and omits some. The data show tens of thousands of clones, 91% seen once. The chain links TRBV7-6 to TRBJ1-1; 7 positions agree with TRBD1. The receptor was derived from an adult with an advanced solid tumor such as melanoma, head and neck, liver or kidney cancer. The source material was CD4+ or CD8+ T cells sorted from blood, sampled in a trial of the OX40 agonist ivuxolimab. The DNA of the CDR3 is TGTGCCAGCAGCTTCCCCGGGACAGATATGAACACTGAAGCTTTCTTT. It yields the protein CASSFPGTDMNTEAFF.